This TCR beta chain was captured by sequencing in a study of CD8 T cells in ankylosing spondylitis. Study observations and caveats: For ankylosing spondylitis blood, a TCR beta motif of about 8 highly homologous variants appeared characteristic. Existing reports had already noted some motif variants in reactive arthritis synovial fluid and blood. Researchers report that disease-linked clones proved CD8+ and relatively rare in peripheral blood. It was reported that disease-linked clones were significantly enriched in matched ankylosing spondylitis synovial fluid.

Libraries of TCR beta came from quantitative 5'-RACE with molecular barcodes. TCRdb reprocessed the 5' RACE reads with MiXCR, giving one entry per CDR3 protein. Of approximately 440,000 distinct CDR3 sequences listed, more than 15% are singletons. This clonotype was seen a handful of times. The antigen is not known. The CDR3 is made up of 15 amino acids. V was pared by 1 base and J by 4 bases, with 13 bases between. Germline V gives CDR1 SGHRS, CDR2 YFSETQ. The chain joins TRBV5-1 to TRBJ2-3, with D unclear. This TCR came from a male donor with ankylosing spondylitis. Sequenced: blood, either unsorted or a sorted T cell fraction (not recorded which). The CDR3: CASSLREVSPDTQYF. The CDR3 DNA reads TGCGCCAGCAGCTTGAGAGAAGTGAGCCCAGATACGCAGTATTTT.